The T cell receptor beta chain described here comes from a study of T cells in Graves' hyperthyroidism and ophthalmopathy. The TCR beta CDR3 regions underwent amplification using RNA transcripts as the source. First-round RT-PCR targeting the TCR CDR3 was performed with the HTBI primer set. TCRdb analysed the multiplex PCR reads with MiXCR anew, one entry per CDR3 protein. The sample includes 650,000 to 850,000 distinct CDR3 sequences, roughly a sixth of them seen just once. Patients were aged 18 to 65, had disease duration under 2 months, and had newly diagnosed hyperthyroidism. Researchers barred patients who had uncontrolled infection, other autoimmune disease, pregnancy or lactation. Diagnosis relied on clinical symptoms, serum thyroxine and TRAb, thyroid ultrasound and orbital computed tomography. This CDR3 comprises 14 residues. CDR1 is MNHEY, CDR2 SVGEGT, per germline. V lost 5 bases and J 1 base, leaving 9 bases between the germline ends.

This TCR was recovered from a woman aged 50 to 60 with Graves' hyperthyroidism that later progressed to Graves' ophthalmopathy. The sample taken for sequencing was blood. This chain joins TRBV6-2 or TRBV6-3 and TRBJ1-5; unclear D gene. The CDR3 loop reads CASSHSGSNQPQHF. CDR3 DNA sequence: TGTGCCAGCAGTCATTCTGGAAGCAATCAGCCCCAGCATTTT.